The clone carrying this TCR beta chain was seen a single time. This sample is drawn from a study of blood T cell repertoires in COVID-19. Study context: Samples taken during acute and convalescent COVID-19 were collected in the United States, Italy and Spain. In each case, the material was cDNA or gDNA derived from T cells, B-cell-depleted T cells, or PBMCs.

TCRdb keeps only in-frame clones here, not all; method: immunoSEQ multiplex PCR. Among roughly 64,000 clones listed, 85% to 90% were seen once. Germline V gives CDR1 SEHNR, CDR2 FQNEAQ (reference sequence). CDR3 size: 14 residues. V trimming: 5 bases; J trimming: 7 bases; junction bases outside the gene matches: 7. Sample: peripheral blood. V gene TRBV7-9 combines with J gene TRBJ1-1; 10 positions match TRBD1. The sequence derives from a man aged 50-60 years with active COVID-19. The CDR3 is CASSQGQGKGEAFF. In DNA form, the CDR3 reads TGTGCCAGCAGCCAGGGACAGGGGAAGGGTGAAGCTTTCTTT.